This TCR beta chain was profiled in a study of cytomegalovirus exposure and HLA in healthy donors. The CDR3 contains 14 residues. J lost 3 bases, V lost 3 bases, and 2 bases had no gene match. Germline values: CDR1 SGHRS, CDR2 YFSETQ. PCR was performed using 60 Vbeta and 13 Jbeta primers. The protocol was immunoSEQ multiplex PCR, while the TCRdb copy is restricted to in-frame clones and leaves out a portion. Of 55,000 to 70,000 clones in the sample, 65% to 75% were seen once. The chain has TRBV5-1 and TRBJ2-7, with 11 bases that match TRBD1. Sequencing was performed on PBMCs. The sequence was collected from a woman in her 30s in good health and CMV-seronegative. The CDR3 region is CASSWTGGGYEQYF. The CDR3 bases are TGCGCCAGCAGCTGGACAGGGGGCGGCTACGAGCAGTACTTC.